This TCR beta chain comes out of a study of OX40 agonist ivuxolimab in advanced cancers. About the study: Dosing consisted of intravenous ivuxolimab at 0.01 to 10 mg/kg every 2 weeks. Findings and limits, study-wide: The work left the antigen specificity of expanded peripheral T cells undetermined.

Between the trimmed V and J ends, which lost 0 bases and 0 bases, there was a span of 16 bases. This CDR3 comprises 18 residues. CDR1 is SGHTA, CDR2 FQGNSA, per germline. The protocol was immunoSEQ multiplex PCR, while the TCRdb copy is restricted to in-frame clones and leaves out a portion. This table holds approximately 70,000 clones, around four fifths found once. Note on this clone: Its antigen is undetermined.

The material was CD4+ or CD8+ T cells sorted from blood, obtained in a trial of the OX40 agonist ivuxolimab. V is TRBV7-2 and J is TRBJ2-3; TRBD2 is a possible D gene (6 bases). The receptor comes from an adult with an advanced solid tumor such as melanoma, head and neck, liver or kidney cancer. The CDR3, as DNA: TGTGCCAGCAGCTTAGCCGCCGTCGTCGGGGGAAGCACAGATACGCAGTATTTT. This encodes CASSLAAVVGGSTDTQYF.